The present T cell receptor beta chain was sequenced within a study of CD8+CD57+ T cells in acquired aplastic anemia. The use of genomic DNA as template underpinned the TCR beta VDJ and CDR3 profiling. TCRdb fed the reads into MiXCR, producing one record per CDR3 protein. The sample holds 260,000 or so distinct CDR3 sequences, approximately 86% seen once. Trimming removed 6 bases from V and 8 bases from J; junction bases left unmatched: 10. This CDR3 contains 14 residues. By flow cytometry, patients selected for sequencing had shown an expansion of CD8+CD57+ cells. The chain couples TRBV12-3 or TRBV12-4 to TRBJ2-1; TRBD2 agrees at 7 bases. This receptor was taken from a human donor with aplastic anemia. Sequencing was carried out using sorted CD4+, CD8+, or CD8+CD57+ T cells (not recorded which) from PBMCs. CDR3 nucleotide sequence: TGTGCCAGCAGGATACGCGGGAGTAGGGATGAGCAGTTCTTC. The encoded protein is CASRIRGSRDEQFF.